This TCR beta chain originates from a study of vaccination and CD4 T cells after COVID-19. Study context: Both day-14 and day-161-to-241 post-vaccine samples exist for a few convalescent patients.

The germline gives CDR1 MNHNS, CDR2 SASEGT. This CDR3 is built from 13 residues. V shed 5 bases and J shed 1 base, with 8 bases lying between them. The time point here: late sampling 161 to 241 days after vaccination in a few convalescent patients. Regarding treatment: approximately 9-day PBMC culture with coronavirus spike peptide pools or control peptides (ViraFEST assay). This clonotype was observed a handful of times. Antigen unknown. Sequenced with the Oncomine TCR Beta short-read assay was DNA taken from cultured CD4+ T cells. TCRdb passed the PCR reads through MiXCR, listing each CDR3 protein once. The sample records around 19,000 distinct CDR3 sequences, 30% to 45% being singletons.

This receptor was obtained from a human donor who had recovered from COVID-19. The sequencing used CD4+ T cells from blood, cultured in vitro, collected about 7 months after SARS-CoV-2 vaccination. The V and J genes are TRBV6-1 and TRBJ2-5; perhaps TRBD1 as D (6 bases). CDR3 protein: CASSRTVQETQYF. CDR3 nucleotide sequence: TGTGCCAGCAGTAGGACAGTCCAAGAGACCCAGTACTTC.